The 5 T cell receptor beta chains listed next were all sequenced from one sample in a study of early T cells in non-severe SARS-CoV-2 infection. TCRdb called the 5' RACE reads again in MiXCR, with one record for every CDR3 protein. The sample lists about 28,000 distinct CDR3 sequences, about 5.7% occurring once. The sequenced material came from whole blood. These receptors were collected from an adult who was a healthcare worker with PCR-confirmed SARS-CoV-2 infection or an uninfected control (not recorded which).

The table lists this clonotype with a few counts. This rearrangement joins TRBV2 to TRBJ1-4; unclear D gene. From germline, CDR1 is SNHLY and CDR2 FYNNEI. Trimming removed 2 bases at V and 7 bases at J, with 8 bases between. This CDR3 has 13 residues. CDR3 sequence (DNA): TGTGCCAGCAGTGAAATTTGGGGTGAAAAACTGTTTTTT. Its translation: CASSEIWGEKLFF.

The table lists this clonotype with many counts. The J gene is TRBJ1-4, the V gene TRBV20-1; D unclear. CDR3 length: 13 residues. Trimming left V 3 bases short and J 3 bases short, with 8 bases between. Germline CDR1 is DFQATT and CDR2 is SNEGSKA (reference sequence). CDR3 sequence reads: CSASSGPNEKLFF. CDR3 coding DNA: TGCAGTGCTAGTAGCGGTCCTAATGAAAAACTGTTTTTT.

The CDR3 spells CASKDSRRGSYEQYF. The CDR3 DNA reads as TGTGCCAGCAAAGACAGCCGCAGGGGGTCCTACGAGCAGTACTTC. The chain is built from TRBV2 and TRBJ2-7; 7 nucleotides line up with TRBD1. CDR3 length: 15 residues. Germline V gene lookup returns CDR1 SNHLY and CDR2 FYNNEI. With V trimmed by 7 bases and J by 1 base, 10 bases remained unmatched.

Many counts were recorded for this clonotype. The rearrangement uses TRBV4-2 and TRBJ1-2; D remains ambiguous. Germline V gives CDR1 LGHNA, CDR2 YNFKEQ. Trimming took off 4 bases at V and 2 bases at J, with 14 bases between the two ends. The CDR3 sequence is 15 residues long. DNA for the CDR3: TGTGCCAGCAGCCCGGCCCTCGGCGGGAACTATGGCTACACCTTC. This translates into CASSPALGGNYGYTF.

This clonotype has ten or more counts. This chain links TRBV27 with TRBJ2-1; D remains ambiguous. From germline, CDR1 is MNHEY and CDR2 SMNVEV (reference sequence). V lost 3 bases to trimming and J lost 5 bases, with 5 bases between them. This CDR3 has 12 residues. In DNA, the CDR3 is TGTGCCAGCAGTTTTACCCACAATGAGCAGTTCTTC. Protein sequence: CASSFTHNEQFF.